The source of this T cell receptor (beta chain) is a study of blood T cell repertoires in COVID-19. The wider study: From the United States, Italy and Spain came samples of acute and convalescent COVID-19.

Source study methods: Amplification of reference gene primers provided the estimated nucleated cell counts. Libraries were prepared by immunoSEQ multiplex PCR; TCRdb keeps only in-frame clonotypes and omits some of them. D and trimming come from the DNA, and the V and J calls and clone size come from that table. The table has 130,000 or so clones, about four fifths seen once. Germline V gene lookup returns CDR1 MGHRA and CDR2 YSYEKL. The CDR3 extends over 14 amino acids. Deletions cut 4 bases from V and 4 bases from J, with 14 bases between. The table lists this clone with a count of one. Specimen: peripheral blood. The rearrangement uses TRBV4-1 and TRBJ2-7; D ambiguous. This TCR was recovered from a human donor in a cohort sampled during active COVID-19. CDR3 DNA: TGCGCCAGCAGCCCAAACTTTGGCGGATACGAGCAGTACTTC. This gives the protein CASSPNFGGYEQYF.